Listed here is a single TCR beta chain. The target antigen is unknown. This specimen includes other DNA sequences encoding the same CDR3. The assay used deep level. Profiling relied on immunoSEQ multiplex PCR, and the TCRdb table lists in-frame clones only, not all of them. This table has about 2.4 million clones, 80% to 95% appearing once. V was pared by 6 bases and J by 4 bases, with 9 bases between. CDR1 is MNHNY and CDR2 is SVGAGI in the germline V gene (reference sequence). This CDR3 is built from 12 residues. The sample belongs to a study of shared clonotypes between healthy human individuals. Points from the study as a whole: Genetic and exposure-history diversity was limited by the few donors.

The V and J genes are TRBV6-6 and TRBJ1-2; perhaps TRBD1 as D (5 bases). Material: naive CD4+ T cells from PBMCs. The subset denotes: CD45RA+ positively selected. This clonotype originated in a young man in good health. Some clones in this sample may be carry-over from other donors' samples. The CDR3 loop is CASSLDSYGYTF. In DNA form, the CDR3 reads TGTGCCAGCAGCCTCGACAGCTATGGCTACACCTTC.